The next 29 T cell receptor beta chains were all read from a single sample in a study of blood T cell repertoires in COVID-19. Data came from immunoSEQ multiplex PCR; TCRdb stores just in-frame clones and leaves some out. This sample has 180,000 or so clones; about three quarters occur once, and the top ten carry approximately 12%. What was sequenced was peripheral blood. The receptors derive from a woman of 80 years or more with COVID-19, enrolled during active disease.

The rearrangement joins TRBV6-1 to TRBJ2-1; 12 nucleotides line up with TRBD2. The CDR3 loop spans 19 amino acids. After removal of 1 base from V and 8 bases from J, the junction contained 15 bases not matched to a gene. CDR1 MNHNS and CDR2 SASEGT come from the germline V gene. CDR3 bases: TGTGCCAGCAGTGAAGAGAACGGGACTAGCGGGCGGTCAAGGGATGAGCAGTTCTTC. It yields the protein CASSEENGTSGRSRDEQFF.

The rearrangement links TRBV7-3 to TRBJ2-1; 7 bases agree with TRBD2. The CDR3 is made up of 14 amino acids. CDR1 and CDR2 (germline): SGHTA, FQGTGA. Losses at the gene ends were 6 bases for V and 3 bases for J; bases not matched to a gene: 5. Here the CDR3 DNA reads TGTGCCAGCAGTCCGGGGGGTAACTACAATGAGCAGTTCTTC. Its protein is CASSPGGNYNEQFF.

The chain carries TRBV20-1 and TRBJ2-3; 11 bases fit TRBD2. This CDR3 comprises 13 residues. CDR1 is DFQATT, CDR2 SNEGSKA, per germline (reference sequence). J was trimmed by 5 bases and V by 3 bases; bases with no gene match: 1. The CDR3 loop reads CSASSGREDTQYF. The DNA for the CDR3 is TGCAGTGCTAGTAGCGGGAGGGAAGATACGCAGTATTTT.

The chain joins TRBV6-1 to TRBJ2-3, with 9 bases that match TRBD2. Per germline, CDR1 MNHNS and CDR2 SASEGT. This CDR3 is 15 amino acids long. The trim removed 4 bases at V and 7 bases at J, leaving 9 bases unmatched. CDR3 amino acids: CASSASGVRTNTQYF. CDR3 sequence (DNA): TGTGCCAGCAGTGCTAGCGGGGTCCGCACGAATACGCAGTATTTT.

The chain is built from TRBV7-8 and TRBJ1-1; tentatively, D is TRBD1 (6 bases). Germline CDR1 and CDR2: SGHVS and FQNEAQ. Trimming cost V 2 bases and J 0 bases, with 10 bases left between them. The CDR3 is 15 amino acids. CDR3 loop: CASSLRDNMNTEAFF. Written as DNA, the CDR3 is TGTGCCAGCAGCTTAAGGGACAACATGAACACTGAAGCTTTCTTT. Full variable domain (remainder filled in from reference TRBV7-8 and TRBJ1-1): GAGVSQSPRYKVAKRGQDVALRCDPISGHVSLFWYQQALGQGPEFLTYFQNEAQLDKSGLPSDRFFAERPEGSVSTLKIQRTQQEDSAVYLCASSLRDNMNTEAFFGQGTRLTVV.

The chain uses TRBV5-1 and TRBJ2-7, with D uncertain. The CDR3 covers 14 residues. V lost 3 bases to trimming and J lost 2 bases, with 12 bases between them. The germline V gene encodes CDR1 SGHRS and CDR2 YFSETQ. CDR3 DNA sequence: TGCGCCAGCAGCTCCCACTCCCCCGCCTACGAGCAGTACTTC. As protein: CASSSHSPAYEQYF.

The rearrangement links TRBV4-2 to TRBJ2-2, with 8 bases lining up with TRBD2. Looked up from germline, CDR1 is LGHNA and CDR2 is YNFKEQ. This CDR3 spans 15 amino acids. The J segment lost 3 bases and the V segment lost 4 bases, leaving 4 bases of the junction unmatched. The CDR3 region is CASSPGTRDTGELFF. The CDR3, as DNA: TGTGCCAGCAGCCCCGGGACTAGAGACACCGGGGAGCTGTTTTTT.

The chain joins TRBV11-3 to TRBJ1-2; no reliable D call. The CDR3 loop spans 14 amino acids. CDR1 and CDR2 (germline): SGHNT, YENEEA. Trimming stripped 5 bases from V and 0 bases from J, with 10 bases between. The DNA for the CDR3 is TGTGCCAGCAGCCCCGGCGGCCCTAACTATGGCTACACCTTC. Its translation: CASSPGGPNYGYTF.

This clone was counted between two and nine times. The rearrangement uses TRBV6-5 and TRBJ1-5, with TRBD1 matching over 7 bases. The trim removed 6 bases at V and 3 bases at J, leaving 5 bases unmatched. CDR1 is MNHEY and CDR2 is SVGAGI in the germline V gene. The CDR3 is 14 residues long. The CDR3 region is CASRSGTDNQPQHF. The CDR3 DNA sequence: TGTGCCAGCAGGTCCGGGACAGACAATCAGCCCCAGCATTTT.

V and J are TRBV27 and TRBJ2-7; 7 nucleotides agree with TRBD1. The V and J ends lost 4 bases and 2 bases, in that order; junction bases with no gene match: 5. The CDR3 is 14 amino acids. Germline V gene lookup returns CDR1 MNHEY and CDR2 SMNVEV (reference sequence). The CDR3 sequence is CASSWDSRTYEQYF. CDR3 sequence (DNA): TGTGCCAGCAGTTGGGACAGCCGAACCTACGAGCAGTACTTC.

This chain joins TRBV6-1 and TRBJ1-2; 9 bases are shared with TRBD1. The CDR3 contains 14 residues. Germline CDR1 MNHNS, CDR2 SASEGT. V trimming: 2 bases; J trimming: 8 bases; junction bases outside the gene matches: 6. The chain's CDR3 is CASSEIGQGPGYTF. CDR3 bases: TGTGCCAGCAGTGAAATTGGACAGGGGCCAGGCTACACCTTC.

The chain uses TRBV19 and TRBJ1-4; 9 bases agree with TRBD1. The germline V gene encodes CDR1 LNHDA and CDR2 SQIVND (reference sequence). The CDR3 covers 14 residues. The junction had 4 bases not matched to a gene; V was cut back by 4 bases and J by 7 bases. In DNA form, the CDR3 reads TGTGCCAGTAGTAACAGGGGGCGCGGTGAAAAACTGTTTTTT. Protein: CASSNRGRGEKLFF.

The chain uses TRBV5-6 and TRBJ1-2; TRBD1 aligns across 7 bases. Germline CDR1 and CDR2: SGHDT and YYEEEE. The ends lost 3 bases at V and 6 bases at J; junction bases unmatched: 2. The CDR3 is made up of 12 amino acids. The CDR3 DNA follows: TGTGCCAGCAGCTGGGGGACAGATGGCTACACCTTC. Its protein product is CASSWGTDGYTF.

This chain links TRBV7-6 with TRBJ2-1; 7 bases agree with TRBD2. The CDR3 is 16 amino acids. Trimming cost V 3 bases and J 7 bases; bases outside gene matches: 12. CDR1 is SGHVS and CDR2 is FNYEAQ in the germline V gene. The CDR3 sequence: CASSFQTRGGLNEQFF. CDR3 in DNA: TGTGCCAGCAGCTTCCAGACTAGGGGAGGGTTGAATGAGCAGTTCTTC.

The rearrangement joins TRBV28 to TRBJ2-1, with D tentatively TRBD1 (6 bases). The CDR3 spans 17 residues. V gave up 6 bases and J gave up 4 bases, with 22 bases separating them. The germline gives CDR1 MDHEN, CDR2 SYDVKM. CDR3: CASSPVAWTVQYNEQFF. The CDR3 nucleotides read TGTGCCAGCAGCCCCGTTGCGTGGACAGTACAGTACAATGAGCAGTTCTTC.

CDR3 amino acids: CASSLPLDNYEQYF. In DNA form, the CDR3 reads TGTGCCAGCAGTCTGCCTTTAGACAACTACGAGCAGTACTTC. The V and J genes are TRBV5-6 and TRBJ2-7, with D unresolved. This CDR3 has 14 residues. V lost 5 bases and J 3 bases, leaving 15 bases between the germline ends. Per the germline V gene, CDR1 is SGHDT and CDR2 is YYEEEE. Together with reference TRBV5-6 and TRBJ2-7, the CDR3 gives the full variable domain: DAGVTQSPTHLIKTRGQQVTLRCSPKSGHDTVSWYQQALGQGPQFIFQYYEEEERQRGNFPDRFSGHQFPNYSSELNVNALLLGDSALYLCASSLPLDNYEQYFGPGTRLTVT.

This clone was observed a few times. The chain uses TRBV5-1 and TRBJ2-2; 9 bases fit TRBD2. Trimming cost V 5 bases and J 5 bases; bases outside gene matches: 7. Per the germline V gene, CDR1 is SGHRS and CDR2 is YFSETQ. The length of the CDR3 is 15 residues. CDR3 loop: CASRLSGGGTGELFF. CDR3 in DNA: TGCGCCAGCAGGCTTAGCGGGGGAGGAACCGGGGAGCTGTTTTTT. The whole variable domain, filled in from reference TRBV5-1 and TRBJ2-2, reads KAGVTQTPRYLIKTRGQQVTLSCSPISGHRSVSWYQQTPGQGLQFLFEYFSETQRNKGNFPGRFSGRQFSNSRSEMNVSTLELGDSALYLCASRLSGGGTGELFFGEGSRLTVL.

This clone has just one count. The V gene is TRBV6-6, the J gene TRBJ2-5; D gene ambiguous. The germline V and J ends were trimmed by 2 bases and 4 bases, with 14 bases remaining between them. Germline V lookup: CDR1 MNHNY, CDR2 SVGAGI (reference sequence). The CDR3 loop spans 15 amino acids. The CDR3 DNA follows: TGTGCCAGCAGTTACGCCGAATACGACTTAGAGACCCAGTACTTC. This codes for CASSYAEYDLETQYF.

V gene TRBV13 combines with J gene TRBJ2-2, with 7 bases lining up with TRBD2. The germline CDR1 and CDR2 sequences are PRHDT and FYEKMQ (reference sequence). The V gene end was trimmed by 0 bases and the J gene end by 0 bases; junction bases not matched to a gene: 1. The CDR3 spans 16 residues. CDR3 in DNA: TGTGCCAGCAGCTTAGGAGCGGGACCGAACACCGGGGAGCTGTTTTTT. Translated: CASSLGAGPNTGELFF.

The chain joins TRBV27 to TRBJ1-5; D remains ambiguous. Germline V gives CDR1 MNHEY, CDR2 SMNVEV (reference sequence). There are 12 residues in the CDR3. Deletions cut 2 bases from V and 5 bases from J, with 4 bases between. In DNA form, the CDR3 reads TGTGCCAGCAGTTTAGGAGATCAGCCCCAGCATTTT. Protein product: CASSLGDQPQHF.

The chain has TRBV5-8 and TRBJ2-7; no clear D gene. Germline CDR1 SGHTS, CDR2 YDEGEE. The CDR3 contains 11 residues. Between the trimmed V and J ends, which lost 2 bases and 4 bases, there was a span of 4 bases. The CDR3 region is CASSLAYEQYF. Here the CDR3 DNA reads TGTGCCAGCAGCTTAGCTTACGAGCAGTACTTC.

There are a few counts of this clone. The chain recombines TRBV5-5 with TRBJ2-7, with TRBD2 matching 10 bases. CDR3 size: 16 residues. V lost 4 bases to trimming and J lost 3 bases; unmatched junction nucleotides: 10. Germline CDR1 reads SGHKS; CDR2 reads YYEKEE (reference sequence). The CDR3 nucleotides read TGTGCCAGCAGCGGGATCGGGACTAGCGAACTCTACGAGCAGTACTTC. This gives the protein CASSGIGTSELYEQYF.

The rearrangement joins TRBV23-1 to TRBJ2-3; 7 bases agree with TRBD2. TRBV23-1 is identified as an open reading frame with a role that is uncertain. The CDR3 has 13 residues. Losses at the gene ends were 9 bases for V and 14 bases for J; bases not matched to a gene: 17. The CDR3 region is CARPSLTSQEWYF. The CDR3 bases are TGCGCCAGGCCGTCTCTGACTAGCCAAGAATGGTATTTT.

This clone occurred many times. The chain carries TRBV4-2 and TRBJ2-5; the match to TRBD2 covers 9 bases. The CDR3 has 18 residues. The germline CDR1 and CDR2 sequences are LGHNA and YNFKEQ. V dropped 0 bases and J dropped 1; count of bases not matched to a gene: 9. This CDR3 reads CASSQEPTGLALQETQYF. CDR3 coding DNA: TGTGCCAGCAGCCAAGAACCAACGGGACTAGCCCTCCAAGAGACCCAGTACTTC.

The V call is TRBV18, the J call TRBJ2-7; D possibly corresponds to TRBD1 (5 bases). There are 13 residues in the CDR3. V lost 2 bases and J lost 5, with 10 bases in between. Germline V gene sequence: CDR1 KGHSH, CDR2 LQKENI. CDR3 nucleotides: TGTGCCAGCTCACCAGCCCACAGGCACGAGCAGTACTTC. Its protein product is CASSPAHRHEQYF.

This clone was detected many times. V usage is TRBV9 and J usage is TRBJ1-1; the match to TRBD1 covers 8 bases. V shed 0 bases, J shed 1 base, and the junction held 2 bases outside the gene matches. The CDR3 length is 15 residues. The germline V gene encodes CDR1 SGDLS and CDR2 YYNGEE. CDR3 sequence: CASSVGQGRNTEAFF. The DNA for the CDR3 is TGTGCCAGCAGCGTAGGACAGGGGCGGAACACTGAAGCTTTCTTT.

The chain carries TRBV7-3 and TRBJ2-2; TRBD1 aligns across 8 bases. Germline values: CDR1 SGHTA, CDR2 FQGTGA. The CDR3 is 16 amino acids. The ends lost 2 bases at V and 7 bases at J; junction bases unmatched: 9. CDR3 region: CASSLQGQATGGELFF. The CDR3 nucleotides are TGTGCCAGCAGCTTACAGGGACAGGCGACCGGCGGGGAGCTGTTTTTT.

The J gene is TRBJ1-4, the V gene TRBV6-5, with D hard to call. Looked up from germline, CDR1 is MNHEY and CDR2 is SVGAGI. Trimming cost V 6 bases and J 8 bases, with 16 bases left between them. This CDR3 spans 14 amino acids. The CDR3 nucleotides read TGTGCCAGCAGAACCAGTGGAGTGAGGGAAAAACTGTTTTTT. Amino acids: CASRTSGVREKLFF.

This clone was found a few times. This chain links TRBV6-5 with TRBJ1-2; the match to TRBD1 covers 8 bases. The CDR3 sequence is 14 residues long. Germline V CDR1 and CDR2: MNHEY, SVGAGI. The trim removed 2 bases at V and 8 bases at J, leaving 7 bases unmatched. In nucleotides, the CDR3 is TGTGCCAGCAGTTACCATCAGGGGGCAGGGGGCTACACCTTC. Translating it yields CASSYHQGAGGYTF.